This T cell receptor beta chain was profiled in a study of blood T cell repertoires in COVID-19. Study at large: T cells, B-cell-depleted T cells, or PBMCs provided the cDNA or gDNA that served as material.

In the authors' workflow: Reference gene primers were amplified, and this amplification served to estimate nucleated cell counts. The assay was immunoSEQ multiplex PCR, and TCRdb's table has in-frame clones only and misses some. Clone size and the V and J calls come from that table; the DNA yielded D and trimming. The sample lists about 140,000 clones, approximately 90% occurring once. This CDR3 spans 15 amino acids. CDR1 and CDR2 from the germline V gene are MNHEY and SVGAGI. The V and J ends lost 3 bases and 9 bases, in that order; junction bases with no gene match: 8. The TCR was taken from a man aged 55 to 70 with active or convalescent COVID-19. J is TRBJ1-6 and V is TRBV6-5, with 7 bases fitting TRBD1. Sequenced input: peripheral blood. CDR3 sequence reads: CASSYSGDSGSPLHF. As DNA, the CDR3 is TGTGCCAGCAGTTATTCGGGGGACAGCGGTTCACCCCTCCACTTT.